Below are 29 T cell receptor beta chains sequenced from a single sample in a study of blood T cell repertoires in COVID-19 (dated by TCRdb to 2018 to 2021). Library preparation used the immunoSEQ multiplex PCR assay. TCRdb took over this immuneACCESS table, retaining in-frame rearrangements with V and J assigned. Such tables are incomplete; in checked studies, under half of the missing clones stem from an unresolved V gene, and the remainder is unexplained. The sample table shows 170,000 or so clones, and 70% to 90% are seen once. The ten largest clones represent 7.5% to 10% of the sample. Sequenced sample: peripheral blood. The source of these receptors is a man in his fifties with active or convalescent COVID-19.

The chain employs TRBV7-9 and TRBJ2-7; 9 bases are a match to TRBD2. CDR3 length: 17 amino acids. The junction had 12 bases not matched to a gene; V was cut back by 1 base and J by 5 bases. The germline gives CDR1 SEHNR, CDR2 FQNEAQ (reference sequence). The CDR3 sequence: CASSLVGSGRGTHEQYF. The CDR3 region has the DNA TGTGCCAGCAGCTTAGTTGGTAGCGGGAGAGGAACCCACGAGCAGTACTTC. Full variable domain (remainder filled in from reference TRBV7-9 and TRBJ2-7): DTGVSQNPRHKITKRGQNVTFRCDPISEHNRLYWYRQTLGQGPEFLTYFQNEAQLEKSRLLSDRFSAERPKGSFSTLEIQRTEQGDSAMYLCASSLVGSGRGTHEQYFGPGTRLTVT.

This clone was detected only once. The rearrangement uses TRBV2 and TRBJ1-2; D is possibly TRBD1 (6 bases). The CDR3 is 12 amino acids. Germline lookup yields CDR1 SNHLY and CDR2 FYNNEI. The V gene lost 5 bases and the J gene lost 7 bases, with 11 bases spanning the gap. For the CDR3, the DNA is TGTGCCAGCAGTACAGGGTTCAGTGGCTACACCTTC. It encodes CASSTGFSGYTF.

The chain employs TRBV3-1 (or the pseudogene TRBV3-2) and TRBJ2-2; a possible D gene is TRBD2 (6 bases). CDR1 and CDR2 (germline): LGHDT, YNNKEL (reference sequence). V lost 0 bases and J 1 base, leaving 12 bases between the germline ends. The CDR3 length is 17 residues. CDR3 sequence reads: CASSQDYERVNTGELFF. The CDR3 DNA is TGTGCCAGCAGCCAAGATTATGAGCGGGTGAACACCGGGGAGCTGTTTTTT.

The V call is TRBV19, the J call TRBJ1-3, with D unresolved. CDR3 length: 16 amino acids. Germline V CDR1 and CDR2: LNHDA, SQIVND (reference sequence). Trimming removed 7 bases at V and 3 bases at J, with 19 bases between. The CDR3 DNA follows: TGTGCCAGTACAACCGGGCGCCTAGGGAGTGGAAACACCATATATTTT. Translation gives CASTTGRLGSGNTIYF.

The chain uses TRBV20-1 and TRBJ1-2; D is undetermined. V shed 3 bases and J shed 4 bases, with 9 bases lying between them. This CDR3 is built from 12 residues. CDR1 is DFQATT and CDR2 is SNEGSKA in the germline V gene (reference sequence). This chain's CDR3 is CSASPVSYGYTF. The CDR3 region has the DNA TGCAGTGCTAGTCCCGTTTCCTATGGCTACACCTTC.

This clone came up a few times. This same CDR3 is encoded by further DNA sequences in the sample. The rearrangement links TRBV6-5 to TRBJ1-3; perhaps TRBD1 as D (5 bases). Germline CDR1 and CDR2: MNHEY and SVGAGI. V was pared by 6 bases and J by 0 bases, with 6 bases between. This CDR3 is 13 amino acids long. In DNA form, the CDR3 reads TGTGCCAGCAGGGGGCACTCTGGAAACACCATATATTTT. It codes for CASRGHSGNTIYF.

DNA for the CDR3: TGTGCCAGCAGCTTATGGACAGCCCAAGAGACCCAGTACTTC. Translation gives CASSLWTAQETQYF. This rearrangement joins TRBV7-2 to TRBJ2-5, with D perhaps TRBD1 (6 bases). V was cut by 2 bases and J by 1 base, with 8 bases left in between. Germline V CDR1 and CDR2: SGHTA, FQGNSA. The CDR3 spans 14 residues.

This clone was counted only a few times. V usage is TRBV12-3 or TRBV12-4 and J usage is TRBJ2-5, with TRBD1 identical over 10 bases. J was trimmed by 2 bases and V by 8 bases; bases with no gene match: 2. CDR3 length: 13 amino acids. CDR3: CASGTGAQETQYF. CDR3 nucleotides: TGTGCCAGCGGGACAGGGGCGCAAGAGACCCAGTACTTC.

The gene calls are TRBV12-5 and TRBJ2-3; 9 bases match TRBD1. V was pared by 1 base and J by 2 bases, with 4 bases of the junction left unmatched. CDR1 is LGHNT, CDR2 FRNRAP, per germline. The CDR3 sequence is 16 residues long. CDR3 in amino acids: CASGLGDRANTDTQYF. The CDR3 DNA reads TGTGCTAGTGGTTTGGGGGACAGGGCGAACACAGATACGCAGTATTTT.

The chain joins TRBV6-5 to TRBJ2-1; the D gene is possibly TRBD2 (5 bases). CDR3 length equals 14 residues. Germline V gene data show CDR1 as MNHEY and CDR2 as SVGAGI. Trimming stripped 6 bases from V and 6 bases from J, with 15 bases between. The CDR3 spells CASRSTITRNEQFF. DNA of the CDR3: TGTGCCAGCAGGTCGACTATTACCCGCAATGAGCAGTTCTTC.

The chain carries TRBV7-3 and TRBJ2-3; TRBD1 agrees at 7 bases. Unmatched junction bases numbered 6, after V lost 5 bases and J lost 1 base. CDR1 and CDR2 from the germline V gene are SGHTA and FQGTGA. This CDR3 is 15 amino acids long. The CDR3 spells CASSPGGPGTDTQYF. The CDR3 DNA reads as TGTGCCAGCAGCCCAGGGGGTCCTGGCACAGATACGCAGTATTTT. Based on the CDR3 plus reference TRBV7-3 and TRBJ2-3, the full variable domain is GAGVSQTPSNKVTEKGKYVELRCDPISGHTALYWYRQSLGQGPEFLIYFQGTGAADDSGLPNDRFFAVRPEGSVSTLKIQRTERGDSAVYLCASSPGGPGTDTQYFGPGTRLTVL.

The chain combines TRBV19 with TRBJ1-2; a weak D match, TRBD1 (5 bases). Germline loops: CDR1 LNHDA, CDR2 SQIVND (reference sequence). The CDR3 has 15 amino acids. The germline V and J ends were trimmed by 3 bases and 0 bases, with 11 bases remaining between them. CDR3 sequence: CASSIQGKANYGYTF. As DNA, the CDR3 is TGTGCCAGTAGTATTCAGGGAAAAGCTAACTATGGCTACACCTTC. Complete variable domain (other parts from reference TRBV19 and TRBJ1-2): DGGITQSPKYLFRKEGQNVTLSCEQNLNHDAMYWYRQDPGQGLRLIYYSQIVNDFQKGDIAEGYSVSREKKESFPLTVTSAQKNPTAFYLCASSIQGKANYGYTFGSGTRLTVV.

V is TRBV9 and J is TRBJ2-7; 9 bases are a match to TRBD1. The length of the CDR3 is 14 residues. The germline V gene has CDR1 SGDLS and CDR2 YYNGEE. V was clipped by 2 bases and J by 5 bases; unmatched bases: 5. The CDR3: CASSVRTGVNEQYF. CDR3 nucleotides: TGTGCCAGCAGCGTTAGGACAGGGGTCAACGAGCAGTACTTC.

The chain is built from TRBV29-1 and TRBJ1-1, with D hard to call. In germline, CDR1 is SQVTM, CDR2 ANQGSEA. V lost 4 bases and J 7 bases, leaving 16 bases between the germline ends. This CDR3 is built from 13 residues. The CDR3: CSVGSDGSGEAFF. As DNA, the CDR3 is TGCAGCGTTGGGAGCGATGGAAGTGGTGAAGCTTTCTTT.

J is TRBJ1-3 and V is TRBV30; D is undetermined. CDR1 is GTSNPN and CDR2 is SVGIG in the germline V gene (reference sequence). The V and J ends lost 5 bases and 0 bases respectively, with 11 bases between them. The CDR3 runs to 14 residues. Written as DNA, the CDR3 is TGTGCCTGGGACGGCCGGAGCTCTGGAAACACCATATATTTT. Translation gives CAWDGRSSGNTIYF.

This chain connects TRBV5-1 to TRBJ2-1, with D maybe TRBD2 (5 bases). This CDR3 is 17 amino acids long. Trimming left V 2 bases short and J 6 bases short, with 21 bases between. The germline CDR1 and CDR2 sequences are SGHRS and YFSETQ. The CDR3 DNA is TGCGCCAGCAGCTTCCGGGTGGCGGGTACCAGTCTCAATGAGCAGTTCTTC. This sequence encodes CASSFRVAGTSLNEQFF.

The chain couples TRBV25-1 to TRBJ2-2; 8 bases are shared with TRBD1. The CDR3 totals 15 residues. V shed 6 bases, J shed 5 bases, and the junction held 8 bases outside the gene matches. Germline assignment: CDR1 MGHDK and CDR2 SYGVNS. The CDR3 nucleotides read TGTGCCAGCAGCTACGGACAGGGCTGGACCGGGGAGCTGTTTTTT. Encoded protein: CASSYGQGWTGELFF.

V and J are TRBV7-9 and TRBJ2-3, with D possibly being TRBD1 (6 bases). V lost 5 bases to trimming and J lost 2 bases, with 20 bases between them. Germline lookup yields CDR1 SEHNR and CDR2 FQNEAQ (reference sequence). The CDR3 spans 17 residues. In DNA, the CDR3 is TGTGCCAGCAGCCCCCCGCGAACTAGGGGGTCCACAGATACGCAGTATTTT. Amino acids: CASSPPRTRGSTDTQYF.

The rearrangement joins TRBV9 to TRBJ2-5, with 9 bases matching TRBD2. J gave up 0 bases and V 0 bases, and 9 bases lay outside the gene matches. This CDR3 has 18 residues. Germline V CDR1 and CDR2: SGDLS, YYNGEE. CDR3 DNA sequence: TGTGCCAGCAGCGTAGACCTAGCGGGGCATTCTTACCAAGAGACCCAGTACTTC. This gives the protein CASSVDLAGHSYQETQYF.

V gene TRBV27 combines with J gene TRBJ2-1; TRBD1 aligns across 9 bases. Germline-derived CDR1 and CDR2 are MNHEY and SMNVEV (reference sequence). Trimming at V came to 5 bases and at J to 12 bases, leaving 5 bases not matched to a gene. The CDR3 is 12 residues long. The CDR3 bases are TGTGCCAGCAGTCCACAGGGGGCAGTGCAGTTCTTC. The encoded protein is CASSPQGAVQFF.

The rearrangement uses TRBV7-2 and TRBJ2-7, with D maybe TRBD2 (6 bases). Germline CDR1 and CDR2: SGHTA and FQGNSA. The CDR3 has 14 residues. Trimming left V 5 bases short and J 6 bases short, with 17 bases between. This chain's CDR3 is CASSGGTGWGEQYF. CDR3 DNA sequence: TGTGCCAGCAGCGGCGGGACTGGATGGGGCGAGCAGTACTTC.

V usage is TRBV4-1 and J usage is TRBJ1-2; 7 nucleotides match TRBD1. CDR3 length equals 16 residues. Unmatched junction bases numbered 12, after V lost 0 bases and J lost 8 bases. Germline V gene data show CDR1 as MGHRA and CDR2 as YSYEKL. The CDR3 is CASSQEFARDSRGYTF. CDR3 nucleotide sequence: TGCGCCAGCAGCCAAGAATTCGCCCGGGACAGTAGGGGCTACACCTTC.

The gene calls are TRBV30 and TRBJ1-1, with D possibly TRBD1 on 6 matching bases. CDR1 and CDR2 from the germline V gene are GTSNPN and SVGIG (reference sequence). V was pared by 0 bases and J by 0 bases, with 11 bases between. The CDR3 loop spans 15 amino acids. CDR3: CAWSVRGGLNTEAFF. In DNA form, the CDR3 reads TGTGCCTGGAGTGTACGAGGGGGACTGAACACTGAAGCTTTCTTT.

A single count supports this clone. One junction end disagrees with the germline gene, perhaps due to a read error. Other DNA sequences from this sample encode an identical CDR3 as well. This chain connects TRBV7-7 to TRBJ2-1; TRBD2 matches 14 bases. Germline-derived CDR1 and CDR2 are SSHAT and FNYEAQ (reference sequence). This CDR3 spans 16 amino acids. The CDR3 DNA reads as TGTGCCAGCAGTTTAGGACTAGCGGGAGGTGACAATGAGCAGTTCTTC. This codes for CASSLGLAGGDNEQFF.

The chain carries TRBV12-3 or TRBV12-4 and TRBJ2-7, with D possibly matching TRBD1 (6 bases). Trimming removed 5 bases from V and 5 bases from J, with 7 bases in between. This CDR3 is 11 amino acids long. CDR3 coding DNA: TGTGCCAGCAGTCAGGGGCACGAGCAGTACTTC. It yields the protein CASSQGHEQYF.

V is TRBV9 and J is TRBJ1-1; D uncertain. Per the germline V gene, CDR1 is SGDLS and CDR2 is YYNGEE. The CDR3 loop spans 13 amino acids. Trimming removed 3 bases from V and 2 bases from J, with 8 bases in between. Here the CDR3 DNA reads TGTGCCAGCAGCGGAGGTGGTAACACTGAAGCTTTCTTT. Translating gives CASSGGGNTEAFF. Complete variable domain (other parts from reference TRBV9 and TRBJ1-1): DSGVTQTPKHLITATGQRVTLRCSPRSGDLSVYWYQQSLDQGLQFLIQYYNGEERAKGNILERFSAQQFPDLHSELNLSSLELGDSALYFCASSGGGNTEAFFGQGTRLTVV.

The DNA for the CDR3 is TGCGCCAGCAGCATCCACAGATACAAAAACATTCAGTACTTC. It is translated as CASSIHRYKNIQYF. The chain combines TRBV4-1 with TRBJ2-4; D not certain. The CDR3 loop spans 14 amino acids. Germline values: CDR1 MGHRA, CDR2 YSYEKL. The V gene lost 5 bases and the J gene lost 3 bases, with 11 bases spanning the gap.

The V gene is TRBV11-3, the J gene TRBJ1-1, with TRBD1 matching over 10 bases. J was trimmed by 5 bases and V by 6 bases; bases with no gene match: 9. CDR1 and CDR2 (germline): SGHNT, YENEEA. The CDR3 has 15 residues. For the CDR3, the DNA is TGTGCCAGCAGTTCACCCGGGACAGGGGAAACTGAAGCTTTCTTT. Translation gives CASSSPGTGETEAFF. The full variable domain, completed using reference TRBV11-3 and TRBJ1-1, is EAGVVQSPRYKIIEKKQPVAFWCNPISGHNTLYWYLQNLGQGPELLIRYENEEAVDDSQLPKDRFSAERLKGVDSTLKIQPAELGDSAVYLCASSSPGTGETEAFFGQGTRLTVV.

This clone was detected a few times. The chain combines TRBV18 with TRBJ2-2; D remains unclear. The CDR3 sequence is 16 residues long. The V and J ends lost 0 bases and 0 bases respectively, with 8 bases between them. Germline loops: CDR1 KGHSH, CDR2 LQKENI. CDR3 sequence reads: CASSPPLTANTGELFF. The CDR3, as DNA: TGTGCCAGCTCACCACCCTTGACTGCGAACACCGGGGAGCTGTTTTTT.